This T cell receptor (beta chain) was captured in a study of T cell responses to AZD1222 COVID-19 vaccine. Germline V gene sequence: CDR1 MNHEY, CDR2 SVGAGI. Trimming took 2 bases from V and 5 from J, leaving 6 bases between them. The CDR3 contains 13 residues. Profiled with immunoSEQ multiplex PCR; TCRdb holds only in-frame clones, not every one. Here the sample spans around 180,000 clones, about 87% being singletons. Sequencing used peripheral blood, obtained on day 0 of MenACWY control vaccination. The sequence was collected from an adult in good health. The rearrangement links TRBV6-5 to TRBJ1-4; D is uncertain. The CDR3 reads CASSYSQNEKLFF. The DNA of the CDR3 is TGTGCCAGCAGTTACAGTCAGAATGAAAAACTGTTTTTT.